This TCR beta chain came from a study of blood T cell repertoires in COVID-19. Germline CDR1 is SGHRS and CDR2 is YFSETQ. Trimming pared 0 bases from V and 0 bases from J, leaving 5 bases between. This CDR3 has 14 residues. Sequencing used immunoSEQ multiplex PCR; TCRdb keeps in-frame clones, though not all of them. The sample holds over 150,000 clones; roughly 87% are singletons and the top ten take roughly 7.3%. The receptor comes from a woman aged 50 to 60 who had recovered from COVID-19. Source material: PBMCs or T cells enriched from blood (not recorded which). The rearrangement links TRBV5-1 to TRBJ2-3, with D hard to call. DNA of the CDR3: TGCGCCAGCAGCTTGGTGAGGAGCACAGATACGCAGTATTTT. The encoded protein is CASSLVRSTDTQYF.